The 14 T cell receptor beta chains below all came from one sample that was sequenced in a study of T cells in localized non-small cell lung cancer. Data came from immunoSEQ multiplex PCR; TCRdb stores just in-frame clones and leaves some out. The table has over 30,000 clones, about 87% seen once. The sequences come from peripheral blood, collected before any cancer treatment. The receptors come from a woman aged 40-69 years with stage I lung adenocarcinoma.

The V and J genes are TRBV19 and TRBJ2-3; 7 bases match TRBD1. This CDR3 is 14 amino acids long. Trimming removed 9 bases from V and 2 bases from J; junction bases left unmatched: 8. Germline V gives CDR1 LNHDA, CDR2 SQIVND (reference sequence). CDR3 in amino acids: CARSTGSYTDTQYF. The CDR3 nucleotides are TGTGCCAGGTCGACAGGGAGCTACACAGATACGCAGTATTTT.

The rearrangement uses TRBV11-3 and TRBJ2-1, with 11 bases fitting TRBD2. The V gene end was trimmed by 1 base and the J gene end by 0 bases; junction bases not matched to a gene: 5. CDR1 SGHNT and CDR2 YENEEA come from the germline V gene. The CDR3 loop spans 18 amino acids. The CDR3 DNA is TGTGCCAGCAGCTTAGTGTCCCTAGCGGGAGGCTCCTACAATGAGCAGTTCTTC. The encoded protein is CASSLVSLAGGSYNEQFF.

The chain joins TRBV7-2 to TRBJ2-1, with 9 bases matching TRBD1. This CDR3 is 16 amino acids long. Germline lookup yields CDR1 SGHTA and CDR2 FQGNSA. V shed 0 bases, J shed 0 bases, and the junction held 0 bases outside the gene matches. DNA for the CDR3: TGTGCCAGCAGCTTAGCGACAGGGGGCTCCTACAATGAGCAGTTCTTC. Translation gives CASSLATGGSYNEQFF. The entire variable domain, with the rest obtained from reference TRBV7-2 and TRBJ2-1, is as follows: GAGVSQSPSNKVTEKGKDVELRCDPISGHTALYWYRQSLGQGLEFLIYFQGNSAPDKSGLPSDRFSAERTGGSVSTLTIQRTQQEDSAVYLCASSLATGGSYNEQFFGPGTRLTVL.

This chain connects TRBV19 to TRBJ2-7; TRBD1 agrees at 9 bases. V gave up 10 bases and J gave up 4 bases; unmatched junction bases: 8. CDR1 is LNHDA, CDR2 SQIVND, per germline (reference sequence). This CDR3 has 13 amino acids. CDR3 coding DNA: TGTGCCACCACCGGGACAGGGTGGTACGAGCAGTACTTC. Translated: CATTGTGWYEQYF.

In this sample, this clone turned up once. This chain joins TRBV5-4 and TRBJ1-2; the D is unclear. CDR1 is SGHNT, CDR2 YYREEE, per germline (reference sequence). V gave up 4 bases and J gave up 2 bases, with 15 bases separating them. The CDR3 runs 15 residues. In nucleotides, the CDR3 is TGTGCCAGCAGCCTAGGGATTGATCGAAACTATGGCTACACCTTC. It translates to CASSLGIDRNYGYTF.

The chain couples TRBV7-8 to TRBJ2-5; 11 bases are shared with TRBD1. The CDR3 has 17 residues. With 1 base clipped from V and 2 bases from J, the junction kept 6 bases outside the gene matches. From germline, CDR1 is SGHVS and CDR2 FQNEAQ. Written as DNA, the CDR3 is TGTGCCAGCAGCTTAGAAGTAGGGACAGGGGGACAAGAGACCCAGTACTTC. Protein product: CASSLEVGTGGQETQYF.

The chain couples TRBV27 to TRBJ2-1; 11 nucleotides match TRBD2. Germline CDR1 reads MNHEY; CDR2 reads SMNVEV (reference sequence). This CDR3 is 17 amino acids long. The V gene end was trimmed by 6 bases and the J gene end by 9 bases; junction bases not matched to a gene: 16. CDR3 in amino acids: CASSSSGGLAVYGEQFF. DNA of the CDR3: TGTGCCAGCAGCAGCAGTGGGGGACTAGCGGTTTACGGTGAGCAGTTCTTC.

This chain connects TRBV5-1 to TRBJ2-7, with TRBD2 matching 8 bases. V gave up 1 base and J gave up 1 base; unmatched junction bases: 1. CDR1 is SGHRS and CDR2 is YFSETQ in the germline V gene. The CDR3 length is 14 residues. The chain's CDR3 is CASSLPGGSYEQYF. CDR3 bases: TGCGCCAGCAGCTTGCCGGGAGGGTCCTACGAGCAGTACTTC.

The chain couples TRBV2 to TRBJ2-5; 11 nucleotides line up with TRBD2. The DNA end is a closer match to TRBJ2-7, so the J assignment may be wrong. CDR3 size: 14 residues. Germline CDR1 and CDR2: SNHLY and FYNNEI. CDR3 region: CASKRLAGPYEQYF. In DNA, the CDR3 is TGTGCCAGCAAACGACTAGCGGGGCCCTACGAGCAGTACTTC.

This chain uses TRBV23-1 with TRBJ1-3; a weak D match, TRBD1 (6 bases). TRBV23-1 is treated as an ORF (open reading frame) with a function not yet certain. The CDR3 has 17 amino acids. V lost 0 bases and J lost 4, with 16 bases in between. The CDR3 sequence: CASSQSGNGGAGNTIYF. DNA for the CDR3: TGCGCCAGCAGTCAATCGGGGAACGGGGGGGCAGGAAACACCATATATTTT.

The chain links TRBV18 to TRBJ1-2; TRBD1 aligns across 7 bases. V was pared by 2 bases and J by 8 bases, with 8 bases of the junction left unmatched. The CDR3 consists of 14 residues. The germline V gene encodes CDR1 KGHSH and CDR2 LQKENI. The CDR3 DNA reads as TGTGCCAGCTCACCAAAGACAGGGTCGGGCGGCTACACCTTC. This gives the protein CASSPKTGSGGYTF.

The rearrangement uses TRBV29-1 and TRBJ1-2; TRBD1 aligns across 8 bases. Germline lookup yields CDR1 SQVTM and CDR2 ANQGSEA. The CDR3 spans 15 residues. V lost 1 base, J lost 3 bases, and 7 bases stayed unmatched. CDR3 in amino acids: CSVEAGGTGYYGYTF. The CDR3 DNA reads as TGCAGCGTTGAAGCGGGTGGGACAGGCTACTATGGCTACACCTTC. Full variable domain (outside the CDR3, taken from reference TRBV29-1 and TRBJ1-2): SAVISQKPSRDICQRGTSLTIQCQVDSQVTMMFWYRQQPGQSLTLIATANQGSEATYESGFVIDKFPISRPNLTFSTLTVSNMSPEDSSIYLCSVEAGGTGYYGYTFGSGTRLTVV.

The sample holds one count of this clone. CDR3 nucleotides: TGTGCCAGCAGTGAAGACAGGGGGAGGACTGAAGCTTTCTTT. It yields the protein CASSEDRGRTEAFF. The chain employs TRBV2 and TRBJ1-1, with TRBD1 matching 8 bases. V lost 1 base, J lost 5 bases, and 3 bases stayed unmatched. In germline, CDR1 is SNHLY, CDR2 FYNNEI. The length of the CDR3 is 14 residues. Supplemented by reference TRBV2 and TRBJ1-1, the full variable domain reads EPEVTQTPSHQVTQMGQEVILRCVPISNHLYFYWYRQILGQKVEFLVSFYNNEISEKSEIFDDQFSVERPDGSNFTLKIRSTKLEDSAMYFCASSEDRGRTEAFFGQGTRLTVV.

V is TRBV7-8 and J is TRBJ2-1; TRBD2 aligns across 13 bases. The germline CDR1 and CDR2 sequences are SGHVS and FQNEAQ. This CDR3 is built from 14 residues. V gave up 3 bases and J gave up 10 bases; unmatched junction bases: 3. Here the CDR3 DNA reads TGTGCCAGCAGCTTGGGACTAGCGGGAAGCGAGCAGTTCTTC. It codes for CASSLGLAGSEQFF.